This T cell receptor (beta chain) was obtained from a study of CD8 T cells in ankylosing spondylitis. Details on this clonotype: Its ends do not fully match the called genes, so a read error is possible.

Using its own MiXCR run on the 5' RACE reads, TCRdb lists one record per CDR3 protein. Altogether under 400,000 distinct CDR3 sequences are present, 9.5% to 13% being singletons, with the ten largest covering roughly 9.1%. This CDR3 comprises 13 residues. The germline CDR1 and CDR2 sequences are SGHDN and FVKESK. The sequence was collected from a female donor with ankylosing spondylitis or in good health (not recorded which). The sample comprised blood, either unsorted or a sorted T cell fraction (not recorded which). The chain is built from TRBV14 and TRBJ2-1; D is undetermined. CDR3 sequence: CASHGWSCNEQFF. CDR3 in DNA: TGTGCCAGCCACGGGTGGTCCTGCAATGAGCAGTTCTTC.